Here is one TCR beta chain with its context. Germline CDR1 reads SGHDT; CDR2 reads YYEEEE. V gave up 4 bases and J gave up 0 bases; unmatched junction bases: 3. The CDR3 extends over 15 amino acids. These data are taken from a study of T cell responses to AZD1222 COVID-19 vaccine. Measured with immunoSEQ multiplex PCR; TCRdb has only the in-frame clones, and not every one. The sample yields about 120,000 clones, approximately 85% seen once. The TCR comes from an adult in good health. The chain couples TRBV5-6 to TRBJ2-4; TRBD1 aligns across 8 bases. The material sequenced was peripheral blood, taken on day 0 of AZD1222 vaccination. CDR3 DNA sequence: TGTGCCAGCAGCCCCGGACAGGGAGCCAAAAACATTCAGTACTTC. Encoded protein: CASSPGQGAKNIQYF.